Listed below are T cell receptor beta chains from one sample, sequenced in a study of PD-1 and CTLA-4 blockade in melanoma. Produced via immunoSEQ multiplex PCR; TCRdb's table is partial and in-frame only. The sample holds about 30,000 clones, less than 90% seen once. The sequenced sample was CD8+ T cells from peripheral blood, obtained before anti-PD-1 treatment. The source of these receptors is a human donor with melanoma. The CDR3 runs from the conserved cysteine through the conserved F or W. The D gene is left open where the match is weak. The size entry is marked missing in some rows and otherwise reads once, few, many or a size class.

TRBJ1-4 | . | TRBV2 | . | CASSVGGVEETNEKLFF | TGTGCCAGCAGTGTAGGAGGGGTTGAGGAGACTAATGAAAAACTGTTTTTT
TRBJ1-1 | . | TRBV19 | . | CASSIGDHTEAFF | TGTGCCAGTAGTATAGGGGATCACACTGAAGCTTTCTTT
TRBJ2-3 | few | TRBV24-1 | . | CATSEPDTSTDTQYF | TGTGCCACCAGTGAACCCGACACTAGCACAGATACGCAGTATTTT
TRBJ1-4 | . | TRBV29-1 | TRBD1 | CSVTTGTNEKLFF | TGCAGCGTGACGACAGGGACTAATGAAAAACTGTTTTTT
TRBJ2-7 | . | TRBV7-9 | TRBD2 | CASSWGLAGLDEQYF | TGTGCCAGCAGCTGGGGCCTAGCGGGGCTCGACGAGCAGTACTTC
TRBJ2-4 | . | TRBV2 | . | CASSDSLAKNIQYF | TGTGCCAGCAGTGACAGCTTAGCCAAAAACATTCAGTACTTC
TRBJ2-3 | . | TRBV6-5 | . | CASSTIQGGSDTQYF | TGTGCCAGCAGCACCATACAGGGAGGATCAGATACGCAGTATTTT
TRBJ2-2 | . | TRBV3-1/TRBV3-2 | . | CASSQDRVATGELFF | TGTGCCAGCAGCCAAGATAGGGTCGCAACGGGGGAGCTGTTTTTT
TRBJ1-1 | few | TRBV10-1 | . | CASTPPSDSMNTEAFF | TGCGCCAGCACCCCACCCTCGGACAGTATGAACACTGAAGCTTTCTTT
TRBJ1-1 | . | TRBV7-9 | . | CASRVTANTEAFF | TGTGCCAGCAGGGTCACAGCGAACACTGAAGCTTTCTTT
TRBJ2-2 | . | TRBV25-1 | TRBD1 | CASSGAGTGGSHTGELFF | TGTGCCAGCTCAGGGGCCGGGACAGGGGGTTCCCACACCGGGGAGCTGTTTTTT
TRBJ2-1 | . | TRBV10-3 | TRBD2 | CAISEAGTSGNPLLIISYNEQFF | TGTGCCATCAGTGAGGCCGGGACTAGCGGGAACCCCCTTCTTATTATCTCCTACAATGAGCAGTTCTTC